A single sample gave rise to the 27 T cell receptor beta chains below, sequenced in a study of CD8+ T cells in alopecia areata. Following extraction, RNA underwent reverse transcription to cDNA, which served as the sequencing template. Produced via immunoSEQ multiplex PCR; TCRdb's table is partial and in-frame only. This table holds fewer than 250,000 clones, 57% found once. The sequencing here drew on CD4+ T cells sorted from blood, taken at week 0. All receptors come from a human donor with alopecia areata.

In its sample, this clone was seen once. The DNA for the CDR3 is TGCAGCGTTGAAGCTCTACGGAACACTAATGAAAAACTGTTTTTT. Translated, it gives CSVEALRNTNEKLFF. The chain links TRBV29-1 to TRBJ1-4; D remains ambiguous. V was shortened by 1 base and J by 2 bases, with 11 bases between the two germline ends. The CDR3 consists of 15 residues. Germline V CDR1 and CDR2: SQVTM, ANQGSEA.

The chain carries TRBV23-1 and TRBJ2-7; D gene unclear. TRBV23-1 has ORF status, its function being uncertain. Deletions cut 4 bases from V and 0 bases from J, with 13 bases between. The CDR3 sequence is 15 residues long. The CDR3 sequence is CASSPRRNYSYEQYF. The CDR3 nucleotides read TGCGCCAGCAGTCCCCGCAGGAACTACTCCTACGAGCAGTACTTC.

This clone has a single count. CDR3 amino acids: CAWRPGRDTEAFF. In nucleotides, the CDR3 is TGTGCCTGGAGACCGGGGCGGGACACTGAAGCTTTCTTT. This rearrangement joins TRBV30 to TRBJ1-1; a weak D match, TRBD1 (5 bases). Germline assignment: CDR1 GTSNPN and CDR2 SVGIG (reference sequence). The CDR3 length is 13 residues. V was pared by 3 bases and J by 3 bases, with 11 bases between.

The gene calls are TRBV7-9 and TRBJ1-2, with 7 bases matching TRBD1. The CDR3 extends over 15 amino acids. V was pared by 3 bases and J by 6 bases, with 10 bases of the junction left unmatched. Per the germline V gene, CDR1 is SEHNR and CDR2 is FQNEAQ (reference sequence). For the CDR3, the DNA is TGTGCCAGCAGCTTTTCCGGGACAGCTATCCATGGCTACACCTTC. It encodes CASSFSGTAIHGYTF.

This clone was recorded only once. The V gene is TRBV4-1, the J gene TRBJ2-6, with D possibly matching TRBD1 (6 bases). Between the trimmed V and J ends, which lost 4 bases and 2 bases, there was a span of 15 bases. CDR1 is MGHRA, CDR2 YSYEKL, per germline. The CDR3 extends over 17 amino acids. CDR3 residues: CASSPLVGAAGANVLTF. The CDR3 region has the DNA TGCGCCAGCAGCCCACTAGTGGGGGCAGCTGGGGCCAACGTCCTGACTTTC.

The chain employs TRBV4-1 and TRBJ2-1; 8 positions agree with TRBD1. J gave up 9 bases and V 0 bases, and 10 bases lay outside the gene matches. CDR3 size: 16 residues. Germline CDR1 and CDR2: MGHRA and YSYEKL. CDR3 region: CASSQEVSRGLGEQFF. CDR3 nucleotides: TGCGCCAGCAGCCAAGAGGTTAGCAGGGGGCTAGGTGAGCAGTTCTTC.

The V call is TRBV11-1, the J call TRBJ2-2; the D gene is possibly TRBD2 (5 bases). Germline V gene sequence: CDR1 SGHAT, CDR2 FQDESV (reference sequence). V was pared by 1 base and J by 7 bases, with 16 bases between. This CDR3 spans 16 amino acids. CDR3 sequence reads: CASSLGPPLRVGELFF. CDR3 DNA sequence: TGTGCCAGCAGCTTAGGTCCCCCTCTGCGGGTCGGGGAGCTGTTTTTT.

The J gene is TRBJ2-7, the V gene TRBV29-1; 12 positions match TRBD2. Germline V CDR1 and CDR2: SQVTM, ANQGSEA. V shed 4 bases, J shed 4 bases, and the junction held 8 bases outside the gene matches. The CDR3 covers 15 residues. The CDR3 spells CSVALAGGPVYEQYF. The DNA of the CDR3 is TGCAGCGTTGCTCTAGCGGGGGGGCCCGTTTACGAGCAGTACTTC.

The V call is TRBV30, the J call TRBJ2-7; no clear D. Germline V gene sequence: CDR1 GTSNPN, CDR2 SVGIG (reference sequence). This CDR3 comprises 14 residues. V lost 1 base and J lost 6, with 16 bases in between. The CDR3 spells CAWSGGRGWGEQYF. The CDR3, as DNA: TGTGCCTGGAGTGGGGGTCGCGGTTGGGGCGAGCAGTACTTC.

The V call is TRBV15, the J call TRBJ2-5, with unresolved D. This CDR3 has 12 amino acids. Looked up from germline, CDR1 is LNHNV and CDR2 is YYDKDF (reference sequence). V dropped 5 bases and J dropped 5 bases, with 9 bases sitting between them. The CDR3 loop is CATSGDSETQYF. CDR3 sequence (DNA): TGTGCCACCAGCGGGGATTCGGAGACCCAGTACTTC. The whole variable domain, remainder taken from reference TRBV15 and TRBJ2-5, is DAMVIQNPRYQVTQFGKPVTLSCSQTLNHNVMYWYQQKSSQAPKLLFHYYDKDFNNEADTPDNFQSRRPNTSFCFLDIRSPGLGDTAMYLCATSGDSETQYFGPGTRLLVL.

This clone has more than one count but fewer than ten. The rearrangement joins TRBV5-1 to TRBJ2-7; a weak D match, TRBD1 (5 bases). Germline assignment: CDR1 SGHRS and CDR2 YFSETQ. V lost 10 bases to trimming and J lost 2 bases, with 16 bases between them. The CDR3 contains 13 residues. CDR3 bases: TGCGCCTCCCAAGGGGCCAATCCCTACGAGCAGTACTTC. This sequence encodes CASQGANPYEQYF.

In this sample, this clone turned up a few times. The CDR3: CASSTDRGTGGYTF. For the CDR3, the DNA is TGTGCCAGCAGTACCGACAGGGGGACGGGTGGCTACACCTTC. The rearrangement joins TRBV6-5 to TRBJ1-2; TRBD1 aligns across 9 bases. Per the germline V gene, CDR1 is MNHEY and CDR2 is SVGAGI. With 5 bases clipped from V and 7 bases from J, the junction kept 8 bases outside the gene matches. This CDR3 has 14 residues.

This clone was picked up one time. The V and J genes are TRBV5-1 and TRBJ1-6; tentative D call: TRBD1 (5 bases). The germline gives CDR1 SGHRS, CDR2 YFSETQ. The CDR3 runs to 15 residues. Trimming left V 0 bases short and J 7 bases short, with 11 bases between. The chain's CDR3 is CASSLVSGRNSPLHF. In DNA form, the CDR3 reads TGCGCCAGCAGCTTGGTTTCAGGGCGGAATTCACCCCTCCACTTT. Full variable domain (remainder filled in from reference TRBV5-1 and TRBJ1-6): KAGVTQTPRYLIKTRGQQVTLSCSPISGHRSVSWYQQTPGQGLQFLFEYFSETQRNKGNFPGRFSGRQFSNSRSEMNVSTLELGDSALYLCASSLVSGRNSPLHFGNGTRLTVT.

The chain recombines TRBV5-4 with TRBJ1-1; D uncertain. The CDR3 runs to 13 residues. Germline V lookup: CDR1 SGHNT, CDR2 YYREEE (reference sequence). The V end lost 2 bases, the J end lost 5 bases, and 10 bases lay between the germline ends. CDR3: CASSFLGSTEAFF. Here the CDR3 DNA reads TGTGCCAGCAGCTTTTTGGGCAGTACTGAAGCTTTCTTT. The full variable domain, its missing parts supplied by reference TRBV5-4 and TRBJ1-1, is ETGVTQSPTHLIKTRGQQVTLRCSSQSGHNTVSWYQQALGQGPQFIFQYYREEENGRGNFPPRFSGLQFPNYSSELNVNALELDDSALYLCASSFLGSTEAFFGQGTRLTVV.

This chain uses TRBV7-9 with TRBJ2-7, with D perhaps TRBD1 (5 bases). The CDR3 is 17 residues long. From germline, CDR1 is SEHNR and CDR2 FQNEAQ (reference sequence). V was pared by 5 bases and J by 0 bases, with 20 bases between. The CDR3 here is CASSPPRRQPRSYEQYF. DNA of the CDR3: TGTGCCAGCAGCCCCCCCCGTCGACAGCCCCGCTCCTACGAGCAGTACTTC.

In this sample, this clone turned up a few times. The V gene is TRBV5-1, the J gene TRBJ2-1, with 12 bases fitting TRBD2. CDR1 is SGHRS, CDR2 YFSETQ, per germline. This CDR3 contains 19 residues. Germline trimming cut 0 bases from V and 8 bases from J; bases unmatched to any gene: 15. The CDR3, as DNA: TGCGCCAGCAGCTTGGTAGGTGAGACTAGCGGGAGCAGAAAGGATGAGCAGTTCTTC. Translating gives CASSLVGETSGSRKDEQFF.

This rearrangement joins TRBV7-6 to TRBJ2-2; TRBD1 matches at 11 bases. CDR1 SGHVS and CDR2 FNYEAQ come from the germline V gene. Losses at the gene ends were 5 bases for V and 5 bases for J; bases not matched to a gene: 7. The CDR3 contains 16 residues. The CDR3 sequence is CASSPRTGGQTGELFF. Written as DNA, the CDR3 is TGTGCCAGCAGCCCTAGGACAGGGGGCCAAACCGGGGAGCTGTTTTTT.

The V call is TRBV29-1, the J call TRBJ1-2; D is uncertain. The germline V and J ends were trimmed by 0 bases and 8 bases, with 13 bases remaining between them. Germline CDR1 is SQVTM and CDR2 is ANQGSEA. The CDR3 sequence is 13 residues long. CDR3 sequence: CSVEDPRADGYTF. The CDR3 bases are TGCAGCGTTGAAGATCCCCGTGCAGACGGCTACACCTTC. The full variable domain, its missing parts supplied by reference TRBV29-1 and TRBJ1-2, is SAVISQKPSRDICQRGTSLTIQCQVDSQVTMMFWYRQQPGQSLTLIATANQGSEATYESGFVIDKFPISRPNLTFSTLTVSNMSPEDSSIYLCSVEDPRADGYTFGSGTRLTVV.

This chain connects TRBV27 to TRBJ1-2; possible D gene TRBD1, 6 bases. The CDR3 is 13 amino acids. Germline V gives CDR1 MNHEY, CDR2 SMNVEV (reference sequence). Trimming left V 5 bases short and J 2 bases short, with 9 bases between. The CDR3 here is CASSPQGNYGYTF. For the CDR3, the DNA is TGTGCCAGCAGTCCCCAGGGGAACTATGGCTACACCTTC.

The J gene is TRBJ1-5, the V gene TRBV4-1; tentatively, D is TRBD1 (5 bases). Germline CDR1 is MGHRA and CDR2 is YSYEKL. The CDR3 is made up of 16 amino acids. Trimming stripped 0 bases from V and 1 base from J, with 10 bases between. The CDR3 loop is CASSQDYGASNQPQHF. DNA of the CDR3: TGCGCCAGCAGCCAAGATTATGGGGCAAGCAATCAGCCCCAGCATTTT.

The chain combines TRBV18 with TRBJ1-6; no clear D. V was clipped by 4 bases and J by 13 bases, with 17 bases between them. There are 14 residues in the CDR3. CDR1 and CDR2 (germline): KGHSH, LQKENI. CDR3 protein: CASSHDREKSPLHF. The DNA for the CDR3 is TGTGCCAGCTCACACGACCGGGAAAAGTCCCCCCTCCACTTT.

This chain connects TRBV5-1 to TRBJ1-1; maybe TRBD1 (6 bases). Trimming removed 4 bases at V and 5 bases at J, with 12 bases between. The length of the CDR3 is 13 residues. Germline-derived CDR1 and CDR2 are SGHRS and YFSETQ. In nucleotides, the CDR3 is TGCGCCAGCAGCGGAACAGGGATAACTGAAGCTTTCTTT. This sequence encodes CASSGTGITEAFF.

The rearrangement joins TRBV2 to TRBJ1-1; 7 nucleotides agree with TRBD1. The germline CDR1 and CDR2 sequences are SNHLY and FYNNEI. The trim removed 7 bases at V and 1 base at J, leaving 6 bases unmatched. CDR3 length: 14 amino acids. CDR3 sequence (DNA): TGTGCCAGCACCGAGGGACAGCCGAACACTGAAGCTTTCTTT. Amino acids: CASTEGQPNTEAFF.

V usage is TRBV10-3 and J usage is TRBJ2-3, with D tentatively TRBD2 (6 bases). Germline V gene data show CDR1 as ENHRY and CDR2 as SYGVKD. Trimming stripped 2 bases from V and 6 bases from J, with 15 bases between. This CDR3 region has 15 residues. This CDR3 reads CAISEGRWTSDTQYF. For the CDR3, the DNA is TGTGCCATCAGTGAGGGGAGGTGGACCTCCGATACGCAGTATTTT.

In its sample, this clone was seen once. The chain recombines TRBV4-1 with TRBJ1-2, with 8 bases identical to TRBD1. With V trimmed by 1 base and J by 0 bases, 1 base remained unmatched. Germline CDR1 is MGHRA and CDR2 is YSYEKL. CDR3 length equals 15 residues. DNA for the CDR3: TGCGCCAGCAGCCAAGGGACAGGGACTAACTATGGCTACACCTTC. It yields the protein CASSQGTGTNYGYTF.

In its sample, this clone was seen once. The V call is TRBV20-1, the J call TRBJ1-1; D remains ambiguous. Germline values: CDR1 DFQATT, CDR2 SNEGSKA (reference sequence). V lost 8 bases and J 0 bases, leaving 7 bases between the germline ends. There are 11 residues in the CDR3. CDR3 coding DNA: TGCAGTCGGGTTTTGAACACTGAAGCTTTCTTT. Its translation is CSRVLNTEAFF.

This chain joins TRBV29-1 and TRBJ2-4; 9 bases fit TRBD1. Germline loops: CDR1 SQVTM, CDR2 ANQGSEA. CDR3 size: 13 residues. Losses at the gene ends were 6 bases for V and 9 bases for J; bases not matched to a gene: 9. For the CDR3, the DNA is TGCAGCGTAAACCCGGGACAGGGTGGCATTCAGTACTTC. It yields the protein CSVNPGQGGIQYF.